This T cell receptor beta chain was profiled in a study of cytomegalovirus exposure and HLA in healthy donors. The study, taken as a whole, reports: Some TCR beta chains (roughly 150 of them) were listed as cytomegalovirus-associated. It was confirmed in vitro that a few of the CMV-associated chains were specific for CMV antigens. The study found most TCR sequences rare, yet found some public TCRs in many donors.

The germline V gene encodes CDR1 SGHRS and CDR2 YFSETQ. V lost 0 bases and J 6 bases, leaving 10 bases between the germline ends. This CDR3 contains 14 residues. Points on this clone: The antigen is not known.

Among the 100 to 150 subjects of the validation cohort, separate from the approximately 660-subject first cohort, were the donors. The assay was immunoSEQ multiplex PCR, and TCRdb's table has in-frame clones only and misses some. The sample includes 220,000 or so clones, 75% to 95% of them seen just once. The source is a woman between 18 and 29 years old in good health and CMV-seronegative. The sequenced sample consisted of PBMCs. This chain links TRBV5-1 with TRBJ2-1; no clear D. CDR3 DNA: TGCGCCAGCAGCTTGGGGCAGGCTTTCAATGAGCAGTTCTTC. Its translation: CASSLGQAFNEQFF.